Sequencing of this T cell receptor (beta chain) was carried out in a study of blood T cell repertoires in COVID-19. Study details: Researchers got acute and convalescent COVID-19 samples from the United States, Italy and Spain. PBMCs, B-cell-depleted T cells, or T cells were the source of the cDNA or gDNA that made up the material.

The CDR3 extends over 15 amino acids. The ends lost 6 bases at V and 1 base at J; junction bases unmatched: 8. The germline V gene encodes CDR1 MNHEY and CDR2 SVGAGI. Original methodology: Counts of nucleated cells, estimated from reference gene primer amplification, were obtained. Some clones are missing from TCRdb's copy, which holds only in-frame ones; the method was immunoSEQ multiplex PCR. The DNA gave D and trimming, while V, J and clone size come from that table. Here the sample spans tens of thousands of clones, 85% to 90% being singletons. This rearrangement joins TRBV6-5 to TRBJ2-7; TRBD2 matches at 8 bases. The source is a man aged 65 to 79 with active or convalescent COVID-19. The sample was peripheral blood. The CDR3 bases are TGTGCCAGCAGGACCGGGGGGGGCTTGTCCTACGAGCAGTACTTC. This encodes CASRTGGGLSYEQYF.